This entry concerns a single T cell receptor beta chain. Its antigen is unidentified. The data were taken from a study of T cell responses to AZD1222 COVID-19 vaccine. Study observations and caveats: Dominant CD4 TCR responses targeted spike regions 160-218 and 743-854. Among AZD1222 vaccinees, only 5 to 7 were seropositive at baseline. Clonal diversity was possibly underestimated; the donors were predominantly white British and more often female. Researchers took repertoire samples only after the peak T cell response had come.

Profiled with immunoSEQ multiplex PCR; TCRdb holds only in-frame clones, not every one. The sample lists roughly 130,000 clones, 92% occurring once. The TCR comes from an adult in good health. The sequenced sample was peripheral blood, obtained on day 0 of AZD1222 vaccination.

The CDR3 loop reads CASSEIGSYNSPLHF. Here the CDR3 DNA reads TGCGCCAGCAGTGAGATAGGGAGTTATAATTCACCCCTCCACTTT. The V call is TRBV10-2, the J call TRBJ1-6; D unresolved. V dropped 2 bases and J dropped 4 bases, with 9 bases sitting between them. Per germline, CDR1 WSHSY and CDR2 SAAADI. The CDR3 spans 15 residues.